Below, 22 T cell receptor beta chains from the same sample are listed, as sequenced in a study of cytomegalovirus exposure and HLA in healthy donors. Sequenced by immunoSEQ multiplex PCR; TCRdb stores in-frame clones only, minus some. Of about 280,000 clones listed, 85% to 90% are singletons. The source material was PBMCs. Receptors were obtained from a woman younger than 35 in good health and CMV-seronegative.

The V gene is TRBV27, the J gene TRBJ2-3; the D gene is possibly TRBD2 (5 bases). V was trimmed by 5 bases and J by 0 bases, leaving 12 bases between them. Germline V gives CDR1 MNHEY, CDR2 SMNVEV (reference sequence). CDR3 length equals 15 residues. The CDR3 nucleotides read TGTGCCAGCAGTCGGAGCGGATTTAGCACAGATACGCAGTATTTT. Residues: CASSRSGFSTDTQYF.

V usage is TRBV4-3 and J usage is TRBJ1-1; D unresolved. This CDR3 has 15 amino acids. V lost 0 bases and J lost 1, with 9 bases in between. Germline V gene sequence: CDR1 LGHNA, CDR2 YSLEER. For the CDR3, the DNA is TGCGCCAGCAGCCAAGATGCGGCCGGGAACACTGAAGCTTTCTTT. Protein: CASSQDAAGNTEAFF.

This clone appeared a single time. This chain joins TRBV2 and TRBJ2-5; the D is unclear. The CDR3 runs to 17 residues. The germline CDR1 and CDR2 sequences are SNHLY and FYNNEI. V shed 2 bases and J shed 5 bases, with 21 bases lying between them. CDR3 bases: TGTGCCAGCAGTGAAACGGCGCTCAGCGTAGGTTTCGAGACCCAGTACTTC. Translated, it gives CASSETALSVGFETQYF.

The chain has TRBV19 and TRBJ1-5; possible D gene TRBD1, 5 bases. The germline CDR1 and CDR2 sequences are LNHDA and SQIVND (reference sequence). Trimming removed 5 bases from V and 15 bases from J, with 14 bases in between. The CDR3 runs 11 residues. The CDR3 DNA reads TGTGCCAGTAGTCTGGGGGGACCTGTGCATTTT. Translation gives CASSLGGPVHF. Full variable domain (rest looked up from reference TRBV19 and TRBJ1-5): DGGITQSPKYLFRKEGQNVTLSCEQNLNHDAMYWYRQDPGQGLRLIYYSQIVNDFQKGDIAEGYSVSREKKESFPLTVTSAQKNPTAFYLCASSLGGPVHFGDGTRLSIL.

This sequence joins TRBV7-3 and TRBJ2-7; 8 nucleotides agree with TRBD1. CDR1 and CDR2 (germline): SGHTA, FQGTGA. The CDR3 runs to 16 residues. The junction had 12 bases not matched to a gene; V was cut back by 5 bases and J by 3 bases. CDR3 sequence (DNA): TGTGCCAGCAGCCAGGGCCCCGGGACAGGCTTCTACGAGCAGTACTTC. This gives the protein CASSQGPGTGFYEQYF.

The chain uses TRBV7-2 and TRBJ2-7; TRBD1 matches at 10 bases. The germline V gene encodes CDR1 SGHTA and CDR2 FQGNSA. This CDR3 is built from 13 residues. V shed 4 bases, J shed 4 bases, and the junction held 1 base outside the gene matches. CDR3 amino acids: CASSWGQGYEQYF. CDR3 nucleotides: TGTGCCAGCAGCTGGGGACAGGGGTACGAGCAGTACTTC.

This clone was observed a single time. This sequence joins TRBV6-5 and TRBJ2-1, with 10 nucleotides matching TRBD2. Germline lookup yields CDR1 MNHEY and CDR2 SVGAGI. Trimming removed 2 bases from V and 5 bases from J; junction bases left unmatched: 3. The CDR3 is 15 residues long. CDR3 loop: CASSYGSGRHNEQFF. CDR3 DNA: TGTGCCAGCAGTTACGGTAGCGGGAGGCACAATGAGCAGTTCTTC.

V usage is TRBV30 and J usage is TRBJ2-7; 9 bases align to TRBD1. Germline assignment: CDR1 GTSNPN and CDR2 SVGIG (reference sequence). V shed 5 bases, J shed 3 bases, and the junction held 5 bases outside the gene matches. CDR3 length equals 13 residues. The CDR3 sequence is CAWVGTGSYEQYF. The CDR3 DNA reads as TGTGCCTGGGTGGGGACAGGGAGCTACGAGCAGTACTTC.

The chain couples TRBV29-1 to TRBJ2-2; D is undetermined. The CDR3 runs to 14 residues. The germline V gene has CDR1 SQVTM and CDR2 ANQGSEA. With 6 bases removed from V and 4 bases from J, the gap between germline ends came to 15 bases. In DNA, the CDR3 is TGCAGCGTCTCTCGCGGATCGGTCACCGGGGAGCTGTTTTTT. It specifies CSVSRGSVTGELFF.

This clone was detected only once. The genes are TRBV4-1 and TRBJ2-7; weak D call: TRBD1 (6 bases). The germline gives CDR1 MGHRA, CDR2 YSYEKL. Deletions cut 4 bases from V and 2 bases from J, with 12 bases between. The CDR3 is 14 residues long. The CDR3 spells CASSPRTVPYEQYF. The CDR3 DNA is TGCGCCAGCAGCCCGAGGACAGTCCCCTACGAGCAGTACTTC.

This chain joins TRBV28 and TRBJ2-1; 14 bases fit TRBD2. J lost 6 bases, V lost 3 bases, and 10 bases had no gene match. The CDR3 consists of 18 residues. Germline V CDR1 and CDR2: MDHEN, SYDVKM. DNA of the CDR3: TGTGCCAGCAGTTTCTGGGGACTAGCGGGAGCGAGGGGCAATGAGCAGTTCTTC. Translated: CASSFWGLAGARGNEQFF.

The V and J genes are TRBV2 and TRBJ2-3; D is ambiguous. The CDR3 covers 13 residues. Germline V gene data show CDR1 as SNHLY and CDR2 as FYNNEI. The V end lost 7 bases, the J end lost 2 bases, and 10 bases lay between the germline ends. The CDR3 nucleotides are TGTGCCAGCAAAATGTTACACACAGATACGCAGTATTTT. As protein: CASKMLHTDTQYF.

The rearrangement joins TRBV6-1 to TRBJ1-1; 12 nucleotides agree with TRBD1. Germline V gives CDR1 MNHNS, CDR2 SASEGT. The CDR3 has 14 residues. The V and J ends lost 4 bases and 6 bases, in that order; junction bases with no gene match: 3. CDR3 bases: TGTGCCAGCAGTGCGAGGGACAGGGGGCCTGAAGCTTTCTTT. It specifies CASSARDRGPEAFF.

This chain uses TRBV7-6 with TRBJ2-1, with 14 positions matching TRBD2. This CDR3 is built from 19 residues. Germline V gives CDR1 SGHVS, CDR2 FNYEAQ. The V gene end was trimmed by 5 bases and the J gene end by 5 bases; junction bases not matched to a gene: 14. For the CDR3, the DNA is TGTGCCAGCAGCGCGACTAGCGGGAGGGCCTATATATCCGACAATGAGCAGTTCTTC. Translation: CASSATSGRAYISDNEQFF.

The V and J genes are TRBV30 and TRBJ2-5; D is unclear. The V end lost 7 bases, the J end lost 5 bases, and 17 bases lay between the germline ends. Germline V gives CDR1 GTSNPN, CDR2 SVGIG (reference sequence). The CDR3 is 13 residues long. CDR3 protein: CAYAKSRLETQYF. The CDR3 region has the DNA TGTGCCTACGCCAAAAGCCGTTTGGAGACCCAGTACTTC. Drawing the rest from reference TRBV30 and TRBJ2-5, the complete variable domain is SQTIHQWPATLVQPVGSPLSLECTVEGTSNPNLYWYRQAAGRGLQLLFYSVGIGQISSEVPQNLSASRPQDRQFILSSKKLLLSDSGFYLCAYAKSRLETQYFGPGTRLLVL.

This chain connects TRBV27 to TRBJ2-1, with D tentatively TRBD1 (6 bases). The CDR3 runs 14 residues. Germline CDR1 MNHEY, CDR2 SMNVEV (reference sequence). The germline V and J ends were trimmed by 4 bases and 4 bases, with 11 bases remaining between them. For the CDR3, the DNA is TGTGCCAGCAGTTGGGGGCTTGAGTACAATGAGCAGTTCTTC. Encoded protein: CASSWGLEYNEQFF.

CDR3 DNA: TGTGCCAGCAGCTTAAACGCGGATACGCAGTATTTT. Residues: CASSLNADTQYF. This chain joins TRBV9 and TRBJ2-3; no reliable D call. The germline CDR1 and CDR2 sequences are SGDLS and YYNGEE. The V gene lost 4 bases and the J gene lost 6 bases, with 9 bases spanning the gap. The CDR3 contains 12 residues.

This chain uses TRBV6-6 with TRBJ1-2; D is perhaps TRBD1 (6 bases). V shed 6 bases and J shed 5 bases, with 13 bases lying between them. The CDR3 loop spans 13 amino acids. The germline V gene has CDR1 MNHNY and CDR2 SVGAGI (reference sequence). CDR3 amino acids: CASRIPGVYGYTF. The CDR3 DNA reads TGTGCCAGCAGGATACCAGGGGTTTATGGCTACACCTTC.

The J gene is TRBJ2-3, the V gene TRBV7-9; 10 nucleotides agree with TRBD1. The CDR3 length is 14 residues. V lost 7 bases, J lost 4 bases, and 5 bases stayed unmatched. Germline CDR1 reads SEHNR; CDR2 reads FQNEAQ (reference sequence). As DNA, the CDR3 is TGTGCCAGCACCGACAGGGGGCTGGCAGATACGCAGTATTTT. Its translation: CASTDRGLADTQYF.

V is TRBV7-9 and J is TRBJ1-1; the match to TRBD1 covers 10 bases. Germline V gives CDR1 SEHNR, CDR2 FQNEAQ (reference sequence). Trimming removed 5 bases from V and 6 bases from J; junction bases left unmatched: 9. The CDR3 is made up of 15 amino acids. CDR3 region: CASSRSTGGGAEAFF. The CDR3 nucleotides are TGTGCCAGCAGCAGATCGACAGGGGGCGGCGCTGAAGCTTTCTTT.

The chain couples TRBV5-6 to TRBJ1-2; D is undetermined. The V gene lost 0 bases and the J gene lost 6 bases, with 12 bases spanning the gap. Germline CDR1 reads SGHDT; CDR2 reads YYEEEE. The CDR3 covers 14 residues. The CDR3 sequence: CASSLGRSRDGYTF. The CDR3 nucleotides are TGTGCCAGCAGCTTGGGGCGGAGCCGGGATGGCTACACCTTC.

DNA for the CDR3: TGCGCCAGCACCCCAGGCAGGGGGCGGGGTGAAAAACTGTTTTTT. Its protein product is CASTPGRGRGEKLFF. The chain is built from TRBV4-1 and TRBJ1-4; 8 nucleotides match TRBD1. CDR1 is MGHRA, CDR2 YSYEKL, per germline. This CDR3 has 15 amino acids. Trimming cost V 7 bases and J 7 bases; bases outside gene matches: 11.